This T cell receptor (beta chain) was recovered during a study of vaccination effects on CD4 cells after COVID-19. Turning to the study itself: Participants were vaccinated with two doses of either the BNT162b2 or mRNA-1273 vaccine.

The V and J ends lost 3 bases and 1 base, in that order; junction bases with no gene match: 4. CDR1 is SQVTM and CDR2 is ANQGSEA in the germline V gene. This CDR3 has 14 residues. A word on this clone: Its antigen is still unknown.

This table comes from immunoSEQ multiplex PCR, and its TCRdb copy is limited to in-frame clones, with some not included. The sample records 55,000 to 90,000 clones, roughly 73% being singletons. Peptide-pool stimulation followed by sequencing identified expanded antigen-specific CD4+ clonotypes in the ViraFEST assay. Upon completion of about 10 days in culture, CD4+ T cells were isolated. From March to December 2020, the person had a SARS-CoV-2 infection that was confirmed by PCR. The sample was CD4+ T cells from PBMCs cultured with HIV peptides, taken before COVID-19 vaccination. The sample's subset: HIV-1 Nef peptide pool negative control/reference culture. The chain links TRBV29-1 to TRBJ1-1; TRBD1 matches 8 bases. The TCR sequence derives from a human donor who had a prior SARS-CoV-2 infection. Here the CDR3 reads CSVDSGTGNTEAFF. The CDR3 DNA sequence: TGCAGCGTTGATTCGGGGACAGGGAACACTGAAGCTTTCTTT.